Reported below is one TCR beta chain. The CDR3 has 14 residues. The ends lost 7 bases at V and 8 bases at J; junction bases unmatched: 9. The germline V gene encodes CDR1 SQVTM and CDR2 ANQGSEA. This entry belongs to a study of blood T cell repertoires in COVID-19. Clones were sequenced by immunoSEQ multiplex PCR, and TCRdb holds only the in-frame ones, with some missing. This sample has roughly 230,000 clones, with around 90% found just once. Participants came from fewer than 25 US areas, aged roughly 18 to 89 years. The chain has TRBV29-1 and TRBJ2-1; 12 nucleotides agree with TRBD1. Material: PBMCs or T cells enriched from blood (not recorded which). This clonotype originated in a man between 25 and 39 years old in a cohort exposed to, infected with or recovered from COVID-19 (not recorded which). CDR3 sequence reads: CSAGTGGSEYEQFF. CDR3 nucleotides: TGCAGCGCCGGGACAGGGGGCTCCGAGTATGAGCAGTTCTTC.